Listed below are T cell receptor beta chains from one sample, sequenced in a study of T cell repertoires in cytomegalovirus infection. These receptors have no identified antigens. From the reads, TCRdb called clonotypes with MiXCR, one entry per CDR3 protein. In the table there are some 500,000 distinct CDR3 sequences, roughly 43% of which are singletons. Sequences were derived from cultured PBMCs, sampled from culture after CMV antigen stimulation. Receptor source: a human donor in good health (CMV status not recorded). Some clones in this sample may be carry-over from other donors' samples. CDR3s include the opening cysteine and the closing phenylalanine or tryptophan. The D gene is left open where the match is weak. Only some rows state a clone size, as once, few, many or a class for expanded clones.

D: .; size: .; V: TRBV11-2; J: TRBJ2-5; DNA: TGTGCCAGCAGCACAAACCAGGAGACCCAGTACTTC; CDR3: CASSTNQETQYF
D: .; size: .; V: TRBV7-8; J: TRBJ1-2; DNA: TGTGCCAGCAGCTTCGCTCGGACACTACTCAGGCGGGGCTACACCTTC; CDR3: CASSFARTLLRRGYTF
D: .; size: .; V: TRBV20-1; J: TRBJ2-1; DNA: TGCAGTGCCGAACAGGGTGTCATCAATGAGCAGTTCTTC; CDR3: CSAEQGVINEQFF
D: TRBD2; size: few; V: TRBV12-3/TRBV12-4; J: TRBJ2-1; DNA: TGTGCCAGCAGGGCCACTAGCGGGAGTTACAATGAGCAGTTCTTC; CDR3: CASRATSGSYNEQFF
D: .; size: .; V: TRBV6-1; J: TRBJ2-7; DNA: TGTGCCAGCACCCCGGGGGCCCCCTACGAGCAGTACTTC; CDR3: CASTPGAPYEQYF
D: TRBD1; size: .; V: TRBV30; J: TRBJ2-7; DNA: TGTGCCTGGAGTGGGGACAGCCTCTACGAGCAGTACTTC; CDR3: CAWSGDSLYEQYF
D: .; size: .; V: TRBV7-6; J: TRBJ1-1; DNA: TGTGCCAGCATTATCGGCACGAACACTGAAGCTTTCTTT; CDR3: CASIIGTNTEAFF
D: .; size: .; V: TRBV12-5; J: TRBJ2-3; DNA: TGTGCTAGTGGTTCGACCGTAGATACGCAGTATTTT; CDR3: CASGSTVDTQYF
D: .; size: few; V: TRBV10-3; J: TRBJ1-1; DNA: TGTGCCATCAGAGAATGGGAGGTCGCTGAAGCTTTCTTT; CDR3: CAIREWEVAEAFF
D: TRBD2; size: many; V: TRBV7-2; J: TRBJ2-7; DNA: TGTGCCAGCAGCTTAGGAGGAGCGGGGGGCTACGAGCAGTACTTC; CDR3: CASSLGGAGGYEQYF
D: .; size: few; V: TRBV12-3/TRBV12-4; J: TRBJ2-5; DNA: TGTGCCAGCAGGACAGCGGCAGAGACCCAGTACTTC; CDR3: CASRTAAETQYF
D: .; size: .; V: TRBV7-9; J: TRBJ1-3; DNA: TGTGCCAGCAGCTTACTGGGGGGCGCGGGAAACACCATATATTTT; CDR3: CASSLLGGAGNTIYF
D: .; size: .; V: TRBV6-6; J: TRBJ2-3; DNA: TGTGCCAGCAGTTACTCGATGTACGGGGGTGGCGGGAGCACAGATACGCAGTATTTT; CDR3: CASSYSMYGGGGSTDTQYF
D: .; size: .; V: TRBV7-8; J: TRBJ2-2; DNA: TGTGCCAGCAGCTTGCGACTACCGAACACCGGGGAGCTGTTTTTT; CDR3: CASSLRLPNTGELFF
D: TRBD2; size: many; V: TRBV7-2; J: TRBJ2-5; DNA: TGTGCCAGCAGCTGGCGGGCTAGCGGGGGGAGGGAAGAGACCCAGTACTTC; CDR3: CASSWRASGGREETQYF
D: TRBD2; size: .; V: TRBV29-1; J: TRBJ2-1; DNA: TGCAGCGCCGAGGTACTAGCGGGAAACGAGCAGTTCTTC; CDR3: CSAEVLAGNEQFF
D: .; size: .; V: TRBV6-6; J: TRBJ2-7; DNA: TGTGCCAGCAGTATAGAAAGACAGAGCTACGAGCAGTACTTC; CDR3: CASSIERQSYEQYF
D: .; size: .; V: TRBV18; J: TRBJ2-1; DNA: TGTGCCAGCTCACCCAACAGGGGGAGGGATGAGCAGTTCTTC; CDR3: CASSPNRGRDEQFF
D: TRBD1; size: few; V: TRBV7-2; J: TRBJ1-5; DNA: TGTGCCAGCAGCTCCAGTACAGGGGGCCTCGGTCAGCCCCAGCATTTT; CDR3: CASSSSTGGLGQPQHF
D: TRBD2; size: .; V: TRBV12-3/TRBV12-4; J: TRBJ2-7; DNA: TGTGCCAGCAGCCAACTAGCGGGGGGGAATGAGCAGTACTTC; CDR3: CASSQLAGGNEQYF
D: .; size: few; V: TRBV11-2; J: TRBJ1-2; DNA: TGTGCCAGCAGCTTAGATCGGGTAAACTATGGCTACACCTTC; CDR3: CASSLDRVNYGYTF
D: .; size: .; V: TRBV7-3; J: TRBJ1-1; DNA: TGTGCCAGCAGCTCATACCTCGGTGGGAACACTGAAGCTTTCTTT; CDR3: CASSSYLGGNTEAFF
D: .; size: .; V: TRBV12-3/TRBV12-4; J: TRBJ2-7; DNA: TGTGCCAGCAGCTTAGCTAGTCGCGAGCAGTACTTC; CDR3: CASSLASREQYF
D: .; size: .; V: TRBV6-6; J: TRBJ2-5; DNA: TGTGCCAGCAGTTACTGGTCGGCCCTGGCCGTACACTGGACCCCTCAAGAGACCCAGTACTTC; CDR3: CASSYWSALAVHWTPQETQYF
D: .; size: .; V: TRBV7-2; J: TRBJ2-5; DNA: TGTGCCAGCAGCTTCCTCGGGCAGGGGGGAAAGCTGGCCCAGTACTTC; CDR3: CASSFLGQGGKLAQYF
D: .; size: few; V: TRBV27; J: TRBJ1-1; DNA: TGTGCCAGCAATATTGCAAGGGGCACTGAAGCTTTCTTT; CDR3: CASNIARGTEAFF
D: TRBD2; size: few; V: TRBV7-2; J: TRBJ2-3; DNA: TGTGCCAGCAGCCGGGGCGGGAGTGGGTGGACAGATACGCAGTATTTT; CDR3: CASSRGGSGWTDTQYF
D: .; size: .; V: TRBV7-8; J: TRBJ1-1; DNA: TGTGCCAGCAGCCCTTCGATGGGGGTGGACACTGAAGCTTTCTTT; CDR3: CASSPSMGVDTEAFF
D: TRBD2; size: .; V: TRBV4-2; J: TRBJ2-2; DNA: TGTGCCAGCAGCCAAGATCGGGGGGGGTCGGCCGGGGAGCTGTTTTTT; CDR3: CASSQDRGGSAGELFF
D: TRBD2; size: few; V: TRBV7-2; J: TRBJ2-1; DNA: TGTGCCAGCAGCTTGGCGACTAGCGGGGATGGTTATGAGCAGTTCTTC; CDR3: CASSLATSGDGYEQFF
D: TRBD2; size: few; V: TRBV7-2; J: TRBJ2-3; DNA: TGTGCCTCCTTAGCGGGGAACACAGATACGCAGTATTTT; CDR3: CASLAGNTDTQYF
D: TRBD1; size: .; V: TRBV29-1; J: TRBJ1-1; DNA: TGCAGCGTTGACAGGGGGGGACAGAACACTGAAGCTTTCTTT; CDR3: CSVDRGGQNTEAFF